This section outlines one T cell receptor (beta chain) sequence together with its context. Its antigen remains undetermined. No base quality information exists; no much larger clone differs at one position. This specimen's time point label, interpreted: before neoadjuvant nivolumab. The patients had newly diagnosed stage II-IVA oral cavity squamous cell carcinoma and had not received any prior systemic or radiation treatment. The cohort was composed of patients with HPV-negative, locally advanced oral cavity squamous cell carcinoma. No culture maintenance or expansion was done, as the peripheral blood mononuclear cells went straight to analysis. Samples came from a longitudinal correlative study of a single-arm phase II trial of neoadjuvant nivolumab in oral cavity squamous cell carcinoma. Subject-matched pre- and post-treatment PBMCs and tumors from three responders and three non-responders underwent genomic DNA-based TCRbeta sequencing. Peripheral blood mononuclear cells were drawn once before nivolumab treatment and a second time after treatment, when surgery took place. Genomic DNA was isolated from PBMCs using the Maxwell RSC DNA from Cells kit.

This entry is derived from a study of neoadjuvant anti-PD-1 for oral cavity cancer (dated by TCRdb to about 2021). Regarding the complete study: Patients mostly received three to four biweekly doses of nivolumab at 3 mg/kg before curative-intent surgical resection. Patients with complete response, partial response or stable disease by RECIST 1.1 were defined as responders, whereas patients with progression were defined as non-responders. A fourth nivolumab dose was given around day 43 to patients without progression, and definitive surgical resection was performed in those patients on days 50-56. There were about a dozen patients in the parent correlative cohort, and the response rate was 33%.

For deep sequencing, each PBMC sample was run in six replicates, with libraries mostly built from approximately 500 ng of input genomic DNA. The immunoSEQ hsTCRbeta kit was used to prepare TCRbeta libraries, following the manufacturer's instructions. Sequencing of the completed libraries took place using an Illumina NovaSeq 6000 S4 flow cell after they had been pooled to roughly 2.8 nM. Regarding the original processing steps: The immunoSEQ Analyzer handled quality control and preprocessing of the raw data. The analysis was restricted to productive rearrangements, with each unique CDR3 amino acid sequence defining a clonotype. Repertoire clonality was estimated as the Gini-Simpson index, which was computed with the R package tcR. Gini indices were compared with Student's t test, and associations with tumor size change were assessed by Pearson correlation. The table comes from immuneACCESS by way of TCRdb, which keeps in-frame sequences with V and J called. Part of the clones is missing from these tables; in studies checked, under half for an unresolved V gene and the rest for unknown reasons. The D gene and trimming were derived from the DNA, and the V and J assignments and clone size from that table. The sample profile shows more than 6,500 clones; roughly four fifths of them were found once. The top ten clones comprise around 3.2% of the sample.

Reading the germline V gene gives CDR1 SGDLS and CDR2 YYNGEE. Measured from the cysteine to the phenylalanine, the CDR3 is 14 residues long. The DNA shown is the 42-base CDR3, in frame from base 1. V sheds 1 base and J sheds 8 bases, leaving 15 bases between their ends. Results the study describes overall, beyond this receptor: Within PBMCs, T cell clonality (Gini index) was significantly higher in non-responders than responders after neoadjuvant nivolumab. A higher pretreatment blood Treg/Th17 ratio correlated with both higher pretreatment blood TCRbeta clonality and lower post-treatment tumor TCRbeta clonality. Only a few patients per response group were included in the TCR analyses, and larger cohorts for validation were called for by the authors.

The chain was built from TRBV9 and TRBJ1-2, with no confidently assigned D gene. Sequenced here: PBMCs, sampled before nivolumab (anti-PD-1) treatment. This receptor was obtained from a person between 40 and 85 years old with oral cavity squamous cell carcinoma. The DNA sequence is given as TGTGCCAGCAGCGTAACCGGGCCCAAAGGAGGCTACACCTTC. This is translated as CASSVTGPKGGYTF.